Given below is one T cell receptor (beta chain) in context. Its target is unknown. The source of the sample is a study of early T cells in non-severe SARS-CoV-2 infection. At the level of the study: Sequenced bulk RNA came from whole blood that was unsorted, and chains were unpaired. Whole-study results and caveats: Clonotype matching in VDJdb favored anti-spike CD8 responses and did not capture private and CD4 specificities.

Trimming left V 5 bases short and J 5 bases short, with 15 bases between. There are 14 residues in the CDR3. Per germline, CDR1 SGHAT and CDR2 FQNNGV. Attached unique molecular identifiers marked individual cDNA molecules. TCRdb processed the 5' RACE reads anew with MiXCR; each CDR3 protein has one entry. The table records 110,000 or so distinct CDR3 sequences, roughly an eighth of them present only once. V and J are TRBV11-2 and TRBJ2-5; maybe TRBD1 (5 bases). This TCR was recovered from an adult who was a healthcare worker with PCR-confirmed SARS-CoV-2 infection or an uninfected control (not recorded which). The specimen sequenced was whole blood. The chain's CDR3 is CASSRSGAVETQYF. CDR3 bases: TGTGCCAGCAGCCGAAGTGGGGCGGTCGAGACCCAGTACTTC.